This T cell receptor (beta chain) was observed in a study of blood T cell repertoires in COVID-19. As for the study in general: Material from acute and convalescent COVID-19 was sourced from the United States, Italy and Spain. T cells, B-cell-depleted T cells, or PBMCs provided the cDNA or gDNA that served as material.

Germline CDR1 reads SEHNR; CDR2 reads FQNEAQ (reference sequence). The CDR3 extends over 15 amino acids. J gave up 8 bases and V 4 bases, and 10 bases lay outside the gene matches. Original methodology: Reference gene primer amplification gave nucleated cell count estimates. Assay used: immunoSEQ multiplex PCR; TCRdb lists only in-frame clones, some missing. The DNA was the basis for D and trimming; V, J and clone size are from that table. The table includes about 6,000 clones, around 90% detected once. The chain uses TRBV7-9 and TRBJ2-1; TRBD2 matches at 8 bases. The sample was peripheral blood. This clonotype originated in a human donor in a cohort sampled during active COVID-19. CDR3 region: CASSYPGLGVDEQFF. CDR3 nucleotides: TGTGCCAGCAGCTACCCGGGACTAGGAGTCGATGAGCAGTTCTTC.